Listed below are T cell receptor beta chains from one sample, sequenced in a study of T cell responses to AZD1222 COVID-19 vaccine. The assay was immunoSEQ multiplex PCR, and TCRdb's table has in-frame clones only and misses some. The sample lists 90,000 to 100,000 clones, around 89% occurring once. The sequences come from peripheral blood, collected on day 0 of AZD1222 vaccination. The receptors were gathered from an adult in good health. Each CDR3 is given with its conserved first and last residue.

CDR3aa,v_gene,j_gene
CASSSGTDRDGYTF,TRBV5-1,TRBJ1-2
CASSSQENTEAFF,TRBV7-3,TRBJ1-1
CASSWTSSTDTQYF,TRBV5-1,TRBJ2-3
CASSPTMDRGLYEQYF,TRBV18,TRBJ2-7
CASSSSGVYSIF,TRBV7-9,TRBJ2-1
CASSLTTSGGNEQFF,TRBV5-1,TRBJ2-1
CASRYRRTVSSYEQYF,TRBV28,TRBJ2-7
CASGRPLEKLFF,TRBV7-2,TRBJ1-4
CASSLALPSGRMEFF,TRBV5-5,TRBJ2-1
CASSTRQSLGGQETQYF,TRBV5-8,TRBJ2-5
CASSLDGPPNQPQHF,TRBV5-1,TRBJ1-5
CASSAPLAGGSYNEQFF,TRBV9,TRBJ2-1
CASSQASGAAEAFF,TRBV3-1/TRBV3-2,TRBJ1-1
CASKRGDEQFF,TRBV12-3/TRBV12-4,TRBJ2-1
CATIPGTGHTGELFF,TRBV7-2,TRBJ2-2
CASSPQTEDIYF,TRBV7-2,TRBJ1-3
CASSYGGQGADGYTF,TRBV6-5,TRBJ1-2
CASSSPGPWRGNTIYF,TRBV5-6,TRBJ1-3
CATSRGVSRAGGDEQYF,TRBV15,TRBJ2-7
CASSLKYYEQYF,TRBV7-9,TRBJ2-7
CASSYSTGGNSPLHF,TRBV6-5,TRBJ1-6
CATSDPGSSGNKQFF,TRBV24-1,TRBJ2-1
CSVAAWTLETQYF,TRBV29-1,TRBJ2-5
CASSLGRGQPQHF,TRBV7-2,TRBJ1-5
CASSLGGYGDEKLFF,TRBV7-6,TRBJ1-4
CASRTENKNIQYF,TRBV12-3/TRBV12-4,TRBJ2-4
CASKVGGSSYEQYF,TRBV2,TRBJ2-7
CASSPGVAVYNEQFF,TRBV18,TRBJ2-1
CASSSQDTDTQYF,TRBV19,TRBJ2-3
CASSLQGQIHQPQHF,TRBV28,TRBJ1-5
CASSSSRDGYGYTF,TRBV28,TRBJ1-2
CASSSQGNTEAFF,TRBV7-6,TRBJ1-1
CAISEGQGNSPLHF,TRBV10-3,TRBJ1-6
CASSAGTGGSYEQYF,TRBV7-9,TRBJ2-7
CASSRGTGNQETQYF,TRBV7-7,TRBJ2-5
CASSRDQETQYF,TRBV3-1/TRBV3-2,TRBJ2-5
CASSPQGSSGNTIYF,TRBV3-1/TRBV3-2,TRBJ1-3
CASSVTLDRDNSPLHF,TRBV9,TRBJ1-6
CASSVGSGGLGYTF,TRBV9,TRBJ1-2
CSATGGETQYF,TRBV20-1,TRBJ2-5
CASSLEGPLGYTF,TRBV5-1,TRBJ1-2
CASSTMNTGELFF,TRBV27,TRBJ2-2
CASHPDRVWTEAFF,TRBV5-1,TRBJ1-1
CAIRGGGEESGYTF,TRBV10-3,TRBJ1-2
CASSLGQGDNEQFF,TRBV18,TRBJ2-1
CASRRVSPNEQFF,TRBV28,TRBJ2-1
CASSLEGNSPLHF,TRBV7-2,TRBJ1-6
CASSSEYWYSNQPQHF,TRBV7-9,TRBJ1-5
CASSDRDGGNEKLFF,TRBV2,TRBJ1-4
CASSLVEIHNSPLHF,TRBV5-6,TRBJ1-6
CASSQDSSYGEAFF,TRBV4-3,TRBJ1-1
CASSLVQDSEAFF,TRBV7-8,TRBJ1-1